This TCR beta chain was identified during a study of glioma-infiltrating T cells. Study-wide results and caveats: Tissue and blood shared very few CDR3 sequences. Above-expected tissue-blood divergence occurred in all gliomas, most in low-grade ones.

The V gene's germline CDR1 is SGHTA and CDR2 FQGNSA. The CDR3 covers 14 residues. Trimming shortened V by 5 bases and J by 3 bases, and 13 bases separated the two germline ends. A word on this clonotype: Its specificity is unknown. This sequence may be a read error, since a much larger clone differs from it by one base.

The iRepertoire nested amplicon-rescue multiplex PCR amplified TCR alpha and beta CDR3s from RNA. One-step reverse transcription and amplification started from around 100-400 ng of tissue mRNA or PBMC total RNA. TCRdb recomputed calls from the multiplex PCR reads with MiXCR, one row per CDR3 protein. The data hold 100,000 to 150,000 distinct CDR3 sequences, with roughly 23% observed a single time. This chain connects TRBV7-2 to TRBJ2-5; a weak D match, TRBD1 (5 bases). What was sequenced was glioma tissue, nonneoplastic brain tissue, or PBMCs (not recorded which). The sequence derives from a human donor with low-grade glioma or glioblastoma, undergoing nonglioma brain surgery, or in good health (not recorded which). The CDR3 region is CASSPLSREETQYF. In DNA form, the CDR3 reads TGTGCCAGCAGCCCATTGAGCAGGGAAGAGACCCAGTACTTC.